This T cell receptor (beta chain) stems from a study of blood T cell repertoires in COVID-19 (dated by TCRdb to between 2020 and 2021). Background for the entire study: Collaborator samples came from the United States, Italy and Spain and covered acute and convalescent phases of COVID-19. The prospective study material was composed of cDNA or gDNA derived from T cells, B-cell-depleted T cells, or PBMCs. Deeply sampled blood TCRbeta repertoires from subjects exposed to, actively infected with, or recovered from COVID-19 were included in the dataset. The repertoires were released in a freely available public database intended as a resource for research on the immune response to SARS-CoV-2. Samples came from the ongoing ImmuneRACE study (first 160 participants) plus 1,254 subjects from 6 global collaborators. Sample metadata almost always included a de-identified subject ID, COVID-19 status, age in years and sex. Where available, HLA class I and class II types were obtained from metadata supplied by the sample provider rather than from assay-based typing. Broad study findings and their caveats: The quantity of clinical and demographic metadata differed by source and by participant and was supplied without curation.

TCRbeta CDR3 regions were amplified from genomic DNA using the immunoSEQ Assay, a bias-controlled multiplex PCR. In the paper's pipeline: The number of nucleated cells in each sample was estimated from the amplification of reference gene primers within the assay. To quantify the absolute abundance of each unique TCRbeta CDR3 rearrangement, sequence reads were collapsed and filtered. Productive Simpson clonality was computed per sample as the square root of Simpson's diversity index over productive rearrangements. TCRdb carries this immuneACCESS record with in-frame sequences only. Its versions omit some clonotypes, under half of them owing to an unresolved V gene in the studies checked, with the rest unexplained. The D gene and trimming were derived from the DNA, and the V and J assignments and clone size from that table. In all, the sample holds under 200,000 clones, and about 82% of those were seen once. The ten largest clones capture around 5.7% of the sample.

The germline V gene yields SGHRS for CDR1 and YFSETQ for CDR2. Relative to germline, V is 1 base shorter and J is 0 bases shorter, with 9 bases between their ends. Inclusive of the bounding cysteine and phenylalanine, the CDR3 is 15 residues long. CDR3 DNA is the only sequence kept; it has 45 bases, read in frame from the first base. For this clone: What antigen it recognizes has not been identified. Nothing much larger sits one base from this clone, and base qualities are not available.

In the prospective study, participants were about 18 to 100 years old, resided in 25 or so geographic areas of the United States, and were enrolled through a virtual design. In the prospective study, cohorts were assigned on the basis of participant-reported clinical history obtained from a screening survey and a study questionnaire. In the prospective study, whole blood, serum and a nasopharyngeal or oropharyngeal swab were collected from each participant by mobile phlebotomists. Additional blood draws and questionnaires over an approximately 2-month period could optionally be provided by prospective study participants. Before DNA extraction, prospective study blood samples were shipped either frozen or at room temperature.

The TCR sequence derives from a man aged 35-49 years with acute COVID-19. Sequenced: PBMCs or T cells enriched from blood (not recorded which). This receptor chain uses TRBV5-1 and TRBJ2-3; there is no confident call for the D gene. The nucleotide sequence is given as TGCGCCAGCAGCTTGACACCCTCTAGCACAGATACGCAGTATTTT. This encodes CASSLTPSSTDTQYF. Here the CDR3 is joined to the reference TRBV5-1 and TRBJ2-3 genes, and the full variable domain is: KAGVTQTPRYLIKTRGQQVTLSCSPISGHRSVSWYQQTPGQGLQFLFEYFSETQRNKGNFPGRFSGRQFSNSRSEMNVSTLELGDSALYLCASSLTPSSTDTQYFGPGTRLTVL.